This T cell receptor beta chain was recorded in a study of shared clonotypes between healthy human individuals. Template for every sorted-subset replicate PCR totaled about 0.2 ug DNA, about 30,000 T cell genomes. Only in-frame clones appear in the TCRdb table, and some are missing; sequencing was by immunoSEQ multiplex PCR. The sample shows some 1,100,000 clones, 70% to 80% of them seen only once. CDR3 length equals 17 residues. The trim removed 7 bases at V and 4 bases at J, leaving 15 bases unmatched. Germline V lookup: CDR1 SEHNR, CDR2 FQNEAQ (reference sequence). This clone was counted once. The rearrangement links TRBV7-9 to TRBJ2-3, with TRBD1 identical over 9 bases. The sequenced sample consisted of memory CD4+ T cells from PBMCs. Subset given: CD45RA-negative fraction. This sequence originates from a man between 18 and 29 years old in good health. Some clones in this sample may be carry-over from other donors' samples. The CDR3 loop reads CASNPTSGTGFSDTQYF. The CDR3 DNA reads TGTGCCAGCAACCCAACCTCCGGGACAGGGTTTTCAGATACGCAGTATTTT.